Included here is one T cell receptor (beta chain) sequence, with context. Its antigen is currently unknown. This sample is drawn from a study of shared clonotypes between healthy human individuals. Germline CDR1 and CDR2: MGHRA and YSYEKL. Trimming took off 0 bases at V and 3 bases at J, with 14 bases between the two ends. The CDR3 runs 17 residues. Every immunoSEQ plate was one replicate of a subset's evenly spread DNA. Each sorted subset replicate got 200 ng genomic DNA, 30,000 or so genomes. Authors' data handling: ImmunoSEQ output lacked quality scores and full-length reads, limiting matched filtering. TCRdb keeps only in-frame clones here, not all; method: immunoSEQ multiplex PCR. Clone size and V and J calls were adopted from that table, with D and trimming inferred from the DNA. This table has about 2.3 million clones, roughly 93% appearing once. Study outcomes and limitations: Sorted-subset sequencing was shown by rarefaction to be incomplete despite large depth.

Sequencing was carried out using naive CD4+ T cells from PBMCs. Stated subset: CD45RA+ positively selected. The chain uses TRBV4-1 and TRBJ1-4; tentative D call: TRBD1 (6 bases). The TCR comes from a man between 18 and 35 years old in good health. Some clones in this sample may be carry-over from other donors' samples. CDR3 bases: TGCGCCAGCAGCCAAGATTGGGGGGCTGGAGCTAATGAAAAACTGTTTTTT. It specifies CASSQDWGAGANEKLFF.